The 15 T cell receptor beta chains below were found in one sample sequenced in a study of technical replicates of blood from a handful of donors. Libraries were prepared by immunoSEQ multiplex PCR; TCRdb keeps only in-frame clonotypes and omits some of them. The sample lists some 57,000 clones; under 90% were seen once. Sequenced input: PBMCs. These receptors all stem from a human donor in good health. Some clones in this sample may be carry-over from other donors' samples.

The CDR3 protein is CASSLGGQGSGYTF. DNA of the CDR3: TGTGCCAGCAGTTTGGGGGGACAGGGAAGTGGCTACACCTTC. The J gene is TRBJ1-2, the V gene TRBV27; TRBD1 matches at 9 bases. The germline V gene has CDR1 MNHEY and CDR2 SMNVEV (reference sequence). Trimming took 3 bases from V and 7 from J; bases not matched to a gene: 6. CDR3 length: 14 amino acids.

The J gene is TRBJ1-2, the V gene TRBV2; D gene uncertain. This CDR3 region has 14 residues. Per germline, CDR1 SNHLY and CDR2 FYNNEI. V was shortened by 2 bases and J by 4 bases, with 11 bases between the two germline ends. CDR3 loop: CASSERGQIYGYTF. CDR3 DNA sequence: TGTGCCAGCAGTGAAAGAGGTCAGATCTATGGCTACACCTTC.

CDR3 region: CSVVKGINTEAFF. The CDR3 DNA reads TGCAGCGTTGTAAAGGGGATCAACACTGAAGCTTTCTTT. The rearrangement links TRBV29-1 to TRBJ1-1; a possible D gene is TRBD1 (5 bases). The CDR3 spans 13 residues. Germline V gene sequence: CDR1 SQVTM, CDR2 ANQGSEA. Trimming took 4 bases from V and 2 from J, leaving 11 bases between them.

The chain combines TRBV19 with TRBJ1-4, with 7 bases that match TRBD1. This CDR3 spans 17 amino acids. Losses at the gene ends were 6 bases for V and 5 bases for J; bases not matched to a gene: 15. Per germline, CDR1 LNHDA and CDR2 SQIVND (reference sequence). The CDR3 sequence is CASSPSAGGNRNEKLFF. For the CDR3, the DNA is TGTGCCAGTAGCCCCTCGGCAGGGGGGAATAGGAATGAAAAACTGTTTTTT.

V is TRBV4-3 and J is TRBJ2-3; maybe TRBD1 (6 bases). This CDR3 region has 15 residues. Trimming removed 3 bases from V and 4 bases from J, with 14 bases in between. Germline lookup yields CDR1 LGHNA and CDR2 YSLEER. CDR3 coding DNA: TGCGCCAGCAGCCACCTCCCTGGGGGCGCAGATACGCAGTATTTT. Translated: CASSHLPGGADTQYF.

The rearrangement links TRBV7-2 to TRBJ1-5; a possible D gene is TRBD1 (6 bases). CDR3 size: 14 residues. The V gene's germline CDR1 is SGHTA and CDR2 FQGNSA. V was clipped by 5 bases and J by 5 bases, with 13 bases between them. The CDR3 spells CASSPAGVDQPQHF. CDR3 nucleotides: TGTGCCAGCAGCCCGGCAGGGGTCGATCAGCCCCAGCATTTT.

The rearrangement links TRBV10-3 to TRBJ1-1; TRBD1 matches 8 bases. V shed 6 bases and J 1 base; nucleotides not matched to a gene: 4. CDR1 and CDR2 from the germline V gene are ENHRY and SYGVKD. CDR3 length equals 14 residues. The chain's CDR3 is CAISTGGRNTEAFF. CDR3 coding DNA: TGTGCCATCAGCACAGGGGGGCGGAACACTGAAGCTTTCTTT.

The V call is TRBV25-1, the J call TRBJ2-5; D is unclear. This CDR3 has 15 amino acids. Germline V gene sequence: CDR1 MGHDK, CDR2 SYGVNS. V was pared by 2 bases and J by 0 bases, with 10 bases between. DNA of the CDR3: TGTGCCAGCAGTGAAATCGGTGCAAACCAAGAGACCCAGTACTTC. Its translation: CASSEIGANQETQYF.

This chain joins TRBV4-3 and TRBJ2-7, with TRBD1 as a possible D gene (5 bases). The germline V gene has CDR1 LGHNA and CDR2 YSLEER. V was shortened by 4 bases and J by 7 bases, with 20 bases between the two germline ends. This CDR3 has 15 amino acids. The CDR3, as DNA: TGCGCCAGCAGCCGCCAAAGGACAACGCTTTGGGAGCAGTACTTC. It specifies CASSRQRTTLWEQYF.

The chain employs TRBV5-1 and TRBJ1-1; possible D gene TRBD1, 5 bases. V lost 0 bases, J lost 5 bases, and 14 bases lay in between. Per the germline V gene, CDR1 is SGHRS and CDR2 is YFSETQ. The CDR3 is 15 residues long. CDR3 nucleotide sequence: TGCGCCAGCAGCTTGGTGACAGTCGCTTCTACTGAAGCTTTCTTT. Translating gives CASSLVTVASTEAFF.

The CDR3 DNA follows: TGTGCCACCAGCAGGCCCGGTGGGAGCGAGCAGTACTTC. Protein sequence: CATSRPGGSEQYF. J is TRBJ2-7 and V is TRBV15; TRBD2 might be the D (5 bases). V lost 3 bases and J 6 bases, leaving 12 bases between the germline ends. CDR1 and CDR2 from the germline V gene are LNHNV and YYDKDF (reference sequence). The CDR3 consists of 13 residues.

The chain links TRBV7-8 to TRBJ2-1; D possibly corresponds to TRBD1 (5 bases). Germline-derived CDR1 and CDR2 are SGHVS and FQNEAQ. The CDR3 spans 14 residues. V lost 1 base to trimming and J lost 7 bases, with 11 bases between them. The CDR3 sequence is CASSLGGAVNEQFF. CDR3 sequence (DNA): TGTGCCAGCAGCTTAGGGGGCGCGGTAAATGAGCAGTTCTTC.

The chain recombines TRBV9 with TRBJ1-2; 7 bases map to TRBD1. Germline lookup yields CDR1 SGDLS and CDR2 YYNGEE. With V trimmed by 4 bases and J by 2 bases, 14 bases remained unmatched. The CDR3 sequence is 17 residues long. CDR3: CASSTRGADRLNYGYTF. The CDR3 DNA reads as TGTGCCAGCAGCACTCGAGGGGCGGACAGGCTCAACTATGGCTACACCTTC.

The genes are TRBV7-9 and TRBJ1-6; D gene ambiguous. V dropped 1 base and J dropped 7 bases, with 8 bases sitting between them. Germline CDR1 and CDR2: SEHNR and FQNEAQ (reference sequence). CDR3 size: 14 residues. Here the CDR3 reads CASSLEQTNSPLHF. The CDR3 nucleotides read TGTGCCAGCAGCTTAGAACAGACAAATTCACCCCTCCACTTT.

The chain carries TRBV18 and TRBJ2-5; perhaps TRBD1 as D (6 bases). The CDR3 has 14 residues. Germline-derived CDR1 and CDR2 are KGHSH and LQKENI. V was shortened by 0 bases and J by 5 bases, with 10 bases between the two germline ends. DNA of the CDR3: TGTGCCAGCTCACCACCGGGGGCGCAGGAGACCCAGTACTTC. Its protein is CASSPPGAQETQYF.